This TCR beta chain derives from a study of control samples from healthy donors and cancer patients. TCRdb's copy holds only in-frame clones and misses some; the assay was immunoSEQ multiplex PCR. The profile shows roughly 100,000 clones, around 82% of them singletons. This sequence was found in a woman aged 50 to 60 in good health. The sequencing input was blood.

CDR3 bases: TGTGCCAGCAGCGTAGATGGACTAAGTGAAAAACTGTTTTTT. Translating gives CASSVDGLSEKLFF. V is TRBV9 and J is TRBJ1-4; no reliable D call. Per germline, CDR1 SGDLS and CDR2 YYNGEE. V shed 0 bases and J shed 7 bases, with 10 bases lying between them. This CDR3 region has 14 residues.